These 19 T cell receptor beta chains came from one sample sequenced in a study of identical twins. TCRdb re-called the 5' RACE reads through MiXCR, storing one row per CDR3 protein. This table has approximately 500,000 distinct CDR3 sequences, 12% to 15% appearing once. This sample was also put to use in a study of yellow fever vaccine responses in identical twins.

Source material: CD4+ T cells sorted from blood. These TCRs come from a woman aged 18-30 years in good health.

The table lists this clonotype with a few counts. V is TRBV5-1 and J is TRBJ1-3, with a possible D match to TRBD1 (5 bases). With 7 bases removed from V and 0 bases from J, the gap between germline ends came to 8 bases. This CDR3 spans 13 amino acids. Germline V CDR1 and CDR2: SGHRS, YFSETQ. The chain's CDR3 is CASGASSGNTIYF. The CDR3 region has the DNA TGCGCCAGCGGGGCGAGCTCTGGAAACACCATATATTTT.

This clonotype came up a few times. This chain links TRBV5-8 with TRBJ2-1; 12 positions agree with TRBD1. The CDR3 is 16 amino acids. V gave up 0 bases and J gave up 7 bases; unmatched junction bases: 5. The germline gives CDR1 SGHTS, CDR2 YDEGEE. CDR3 sequence reads: CASSLVGQGASNEQFF. In nucleotides, the CDR3 is TGTGCCAGCAGCTTGGTGGGACAGGGGGCAAGTAATGAGCAGTTCTTC. The whole variable domain, remainder taken from reference TRBV5-8 and TRBJ2-1, is EAGVTQSPTHLIKTRGQQATLRCSPISGHTSVYWYQQALGLGLQFLLWYDEGEERNRGNFPPRFSGRQFPNYSSELNVNALELEDSALYLCASSLVGQGASNEQFFGPGTRLTVL.

The chain uses TRBV5-1 and TRBJ2-1, with 9 nucleotides matching TRBD1. Germline trimming cut 4 bases from V and 0 bases from J; bases unmatched to any gene: 5. There are 16 residues in the CDR3. The germline V gene has CDR1 SGHRS and CDR2 YFSETQ. CDR3 sequence (DNA): TGCGCCAGCAGCGGAACAGGGGGCGGCTCCTACAATGAGCAGTTCTTC. Translating gives CASSGTGGGSYNEQFF.

The V and J genes are TRBV29-1 and TRBJ2-1, with D tentatively TRBD1 (5 bases). V was trimmed by 7 bases and J by 0 bases, leaving 16 bases between them. The CDR3 runs 15 residues. Germline V gene data show CDR1 as SQVTM and CDR2 as ANQGSEA. Written as DNA, the CDR3 is TGCAGCGCCCGAAAGGACACTGGCTCCTACAATGAGCAGTTCTTC. It codes for CSARKDTGSYNEQFF.

This clonotype appeared a few times. The V call is TRBV29-1, the J call TRBJ2-3; D tentatively reads TRBD1 or TRBD2 (5 bases each). The germline V gene encodes CDR1 SQVTM and CDR2 ANQGSEA. V was trimmed by 4 bases and J by 2 bases, leaving 10 bases between them. The CDR3 runs 13 residues. The CDR3 DNA reads TGCAGCGTTGCGGGGCGCTTCACAGATACGCAGTATTTT. Encoded protein: CSVAGRFTDTQYF.

The chain employs TRBV4-2 and TRBJ2-4; D perhaps matches TRBD1 (6 bases). Germline V gene data show CDR1 as LGHNA and CDR2 as YNFKEQ. The germline V and J ends were trimmed by 2 bases and 7 bases, with 12 bases remaining between them. The CDR3 consists of 14 residues. CDR3 nucleotides: TGTGCCAGCAGCCAAAAGGGGGTCGGGAACATTCAGTACTTC. Translating it yields CASSQKGVGNIQYF.

The rearrangement links TRBV6-5 to TRBJ2-7; 13 bases agree with TRBD2. V lost 2 bases and J lost 6; bases outside the gene matches: 16. The germline V gene has CDR1 MNHEY and CDR2 SVGAGI. The CDR3 runs to 19 residues. CDR3 loop: CASSYTSGTSGVGRVEQYF. The CDR3 nucleotides are TGTGCCAGCAGTTACACGTCCGGGACTAGCGGGGTCGGGCGGGTCGAGCAGTACTTC.

Only a few counts were recorded for this clonotype. The CDR3 region has the DNA TGTGCCAGCAGTGTTTTCGGTGGCCTATGGCAGTACGTC. It specifies CASSVFGGLWQYV. The genes are TRBV28 and TRBJ2-7; the D is unclear. Germline V gene data show CDR1 as MDHEN and CDR2 as SYDVKM. V lost 5 bases and J 9 bases, leaving 17 bases between the germline ends. CDR3 length: 13 residues.

CDR3 in DNA: TGTGCCAGCAGTAGGGACAGGGGAGGCGAAAAACTGTTTTTT. Protein sequence: CASSRDRGGEKLFF. The V and J genes are TRBV6-1 and TRBJ1-4; 10 nucleotides align to TRBD1. The germline CDR1 and CDR2 sequences are MNHNS and SASEGT. This CDR3 region has 14 residues. The J segment lost 8 bases and the V segment lost 5 bases, leaving 5 bases of the junction unmatched.

The J gene is TRBJ2-1, the V gene TRBV25-1, with TRBD2 matching over 9 bases. V shed 2 bases and J 3 bases; nucleotides not matched to a gene: 8. Germline V gene sequence: CDR1 MGHDK, CDR2 SYGVNS. There are 17 residues in the CDR3. CDR3 region: CASSEISGGTYYNEQFF. For the CDR3, the DNA is TGTGCCAGCAGTGAAATCAGCGGGGGGACTTACTACAATGAGCAGTTCTTC.

This clonotype has at least ten counts. The chain joins TRBV5-1 to TRBJ2-1; no firm D call. The CDR3 is 14 amino acids. The germline gives CDR1 SGHRS, CDR2 YFSETQ. The germline V and J ends were trimmed by 0 bases and 2 bases, with 6 bases remaining between them. The CDR3 DNA reads TGCGCCAGCAGCTTGGGGACGACCTACAATGAGCAGTTCTTC. Protein product: CASSLGTTYNEQFF.

This clonotype has just a few counts. The CDR3 DNA reads as TGCGCCAGCAGCCCTGACACGGGTGGGGGAGATACGCAGTATTTT. It specifies CASSPDTGGGDTQYF. V and J are TRBV5-1 and TRBJ2-3; D is perhaps TRBD1 or TRBD2 (5 bases each). Trimming left V 4 bases short and J 5 bases short, with 17 bases between. This CDR3 comprises 15 residues. Germline V lookup: CDR1 SGHRS, CDR2 YFSETQ.

This clonotype has just a few counts. V gene TRBV3-1 combines with J gene TRBJ1-6; D not resolved. Trimming shortened V by 6 bases and J by 0 bases, and 12 bases separated the two germline ends. The CDR3 consists of 16 residues. The V gene's germline CDR1 is LGHDT and CDR2 YNNKEL (reference sequence). CDR3 in DNA: TGTGCCAGCAGACTGACGCAGAGCTCCTATAATTCACCCCTCCACTTT. Amino acids: CASRLTQSSYNSPLHF. Full variable domain (rest looked up from reference TRBV3-1 and TRBJ1-6): DTAVSQTPKYLVTQMGNDKSIKCEQNLGHDTMYWYKQDSKKFLKIMFSYNNKELIINETVPNRFSPKSPDKAHLNLHINSLELGDSAVYFCASRLTQSSYNSPLHFGNGTRLTVT.

The rearrangement joins TRBV2 to TRBJ2-3; the D gene is possibly TRBD2 (5 bases). CDR3 length: 14 amino acids. CDR1 is SNHLY, CDR2 FYNNEI, per germline. Trimming pared 4 bases from V and 2 bases from J, leaving 10 bases between. The DNA of the CDR3 is TGTGCCAGCAGTGTTAGCGTCCCCACAGATACGCAGTATTTT. Translating it yields CASSVSVPTDTQYF.

The chain carries TRBV25-1 and TRBJ1-1; D call uncertain. Germline assignment: CDR1 MGHDK and CDR2 SYGVNS. V gave up 6 bases and J gave up 11 bases, with 19 bases separating them. The CDR3 contains 13 residues. CDR3 amino acids: CASSRPEGLLAFF. CDR3 in DNA: TGTGCCAGCAGCCGGCCGGAGGGTTTATTGGCTTTCTTT.

This clonotype appeared a few times. This sequence joins TRBV12-3 or TRBV12-4 and TRBJ2-3; 7 bases line up with TRBD2. The CDR3 is 14 amino acids. The V segment lost 7 bases and the J segment 8 bases; nucleotides outside the gene matches: 12. CDR3 in amino acids: CASNWGGPAVTQYF. The CDR3 DNA reads as TGTGCCAGCAACTGGGGGGGACCCGCCGTTACGCAGTATTTT.

This clonotype was seen only a few times. The chain uses TRBV20-1 and TRBJ1-1; 8 bases map to TRBD1. This CDR3 spans 13 amino acids. Germline lookup yields CDR1 DFQATT and CDR2 SNEGSKA (reference sequence). V lost 6 bases, J lost 7 bases, and 10 bases stayed unmatched. This CDR3 reads CSARVQGVGEAFF. CDR3 nucleotides: TGCAGTGCGAGGGTACAGGGGGTGGGTGAAGCTTTCTTT.

The chain has TRBV20-1 and TRBJ2-5; weak D call: TRBD2 (5 bases). The CDR3 contains 16 residues. V dropped 4 bases and J dropped 2 bases, with 20 bases sitting between them. CDR1 and CDR2 from the germline V gene are DFQATT and SNEGSKA (reference sequence). CDR3 sequence reads: CSATAILRGLQETQYF. CDR3 bases: TGCAGTGCTACCGCCATTTTGCGCGGGCTACAAGAGACCCAGTACTTC.

The table lists this clonotype with a few counts. The V gene is TRBV12-3 or TRBV12-4, the J gene TRBJ1-6, with 8 bases aligning to TRBD1. The CDR3 sequence is 16 residues long. After removal of 5 bases from V and 8 bases from J, the junction contained 11 bases not matched to a gene. The CDR3 DNA sequence: TGTGCCAGCAGTACAAGGGGGGACAGGTTCTATTCACCCCTCCACTTT. Residues: CASSTRGDRFYSPLHF.